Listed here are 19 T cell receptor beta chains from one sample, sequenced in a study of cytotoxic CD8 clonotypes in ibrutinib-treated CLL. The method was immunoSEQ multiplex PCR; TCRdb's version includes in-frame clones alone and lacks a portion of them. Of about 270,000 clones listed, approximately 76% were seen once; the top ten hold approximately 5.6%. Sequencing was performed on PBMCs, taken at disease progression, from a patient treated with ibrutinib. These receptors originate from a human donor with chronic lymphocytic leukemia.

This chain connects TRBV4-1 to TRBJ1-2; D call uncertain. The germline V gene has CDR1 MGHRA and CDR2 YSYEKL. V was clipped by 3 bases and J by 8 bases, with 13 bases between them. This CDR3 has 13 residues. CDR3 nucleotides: TGCGCCAGCAGCCATGGGCCTCCGTTCGGCTACACCTTC. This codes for CASSHGPPFGYTF.

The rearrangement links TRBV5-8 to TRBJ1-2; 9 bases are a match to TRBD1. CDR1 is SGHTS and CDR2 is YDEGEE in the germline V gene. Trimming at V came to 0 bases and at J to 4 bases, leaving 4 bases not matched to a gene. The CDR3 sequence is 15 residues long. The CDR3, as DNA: TGTGCCAGCAGCTTGGAGGGACAGGGAGGCTATGGCTACACCTTC. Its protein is CASSLEGQGGYGYTF.

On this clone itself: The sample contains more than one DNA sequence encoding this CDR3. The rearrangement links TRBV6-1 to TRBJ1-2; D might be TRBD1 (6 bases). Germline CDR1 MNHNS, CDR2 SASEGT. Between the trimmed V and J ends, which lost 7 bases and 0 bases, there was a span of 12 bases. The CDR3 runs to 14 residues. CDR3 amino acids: CASTRGGTNYGYTF. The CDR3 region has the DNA TGTGCCAGCACTAGAGGGGGTACTAACTATGGCTACACCTTC.

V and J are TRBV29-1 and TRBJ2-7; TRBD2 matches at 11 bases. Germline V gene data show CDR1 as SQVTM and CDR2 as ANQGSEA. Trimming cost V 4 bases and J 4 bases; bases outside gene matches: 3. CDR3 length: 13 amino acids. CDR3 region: CSVGLAGGYEQYF. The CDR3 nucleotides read TGCAGCGTTGGGTTAGCGGGAGGGTACGAGCAGTACTTC.

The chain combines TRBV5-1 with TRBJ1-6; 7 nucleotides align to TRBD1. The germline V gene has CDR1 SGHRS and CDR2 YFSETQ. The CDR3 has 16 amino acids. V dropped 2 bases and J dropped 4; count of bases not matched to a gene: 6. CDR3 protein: CASSFRQGRYNSPLHF. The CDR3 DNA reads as TGCGCCAGCAGCTTCCGACAGGGCAGGTATAATTCACCCCTCCACTTT.

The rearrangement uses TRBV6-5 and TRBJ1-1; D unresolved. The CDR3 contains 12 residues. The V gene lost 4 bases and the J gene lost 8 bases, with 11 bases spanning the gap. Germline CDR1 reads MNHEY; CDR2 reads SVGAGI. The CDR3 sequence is CASSSTHNEAFF. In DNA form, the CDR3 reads TGTGCCAGCAGTTCAACACACAACGAAGCTTTCTTT.

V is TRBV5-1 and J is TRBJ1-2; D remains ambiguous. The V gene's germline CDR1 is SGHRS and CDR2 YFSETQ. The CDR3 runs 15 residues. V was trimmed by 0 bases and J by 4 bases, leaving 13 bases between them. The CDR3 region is CASSLGARLGYGYTF. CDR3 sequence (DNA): TGCGCCAGCAGCTTGGGCGCCAGGCTAGGCTATGGCTACACCTTC.

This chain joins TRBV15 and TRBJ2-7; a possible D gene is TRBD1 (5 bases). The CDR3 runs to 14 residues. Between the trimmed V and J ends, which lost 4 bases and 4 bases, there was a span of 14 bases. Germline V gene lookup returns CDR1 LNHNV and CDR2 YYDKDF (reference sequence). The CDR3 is CATSTSLAGYEQYF. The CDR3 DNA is TGTGCCACCAGCACAAGTCTCGCAGGGTACGAGCAGTACTTC.

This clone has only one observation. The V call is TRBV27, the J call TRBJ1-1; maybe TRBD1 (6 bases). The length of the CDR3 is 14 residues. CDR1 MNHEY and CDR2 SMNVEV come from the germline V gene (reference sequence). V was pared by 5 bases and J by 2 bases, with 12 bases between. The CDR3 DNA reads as TGTGCCAGCAGTGGGTTGGGGGCCAACACTGAAGCTTTCTTT. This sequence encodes CASSGLGANTEAFF.

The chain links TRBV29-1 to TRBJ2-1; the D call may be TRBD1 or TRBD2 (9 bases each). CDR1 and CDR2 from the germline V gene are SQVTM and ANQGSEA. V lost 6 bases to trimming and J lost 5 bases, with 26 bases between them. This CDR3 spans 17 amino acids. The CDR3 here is CSVWTGASGRTNNEQFF. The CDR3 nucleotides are TGCAGCGTGTGGACAGGGGCCAGCGGGAGGACAAACAATGAGCAGTTCTTC.

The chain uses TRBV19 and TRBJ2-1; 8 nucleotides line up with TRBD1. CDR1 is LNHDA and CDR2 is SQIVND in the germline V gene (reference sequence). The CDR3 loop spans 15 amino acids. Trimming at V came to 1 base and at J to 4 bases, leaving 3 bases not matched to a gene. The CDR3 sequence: CASSIARTGYNEQFF. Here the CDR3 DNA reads TGTGCCAGTAGTATAGCTCGGACAGGGTACAATGAGCAGTTCTTC. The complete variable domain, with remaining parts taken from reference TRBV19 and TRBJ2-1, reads DGGITQSPKYLFRKEGQNVTLSCEQNLNHDAMYWYRQDPGQGLRLIYYSQIVNDFQKGDIAEGYSVSREKKESFPLTVTSAQKNPTAFYLCASSIARTGYNEQFFGPGTRLTVL.

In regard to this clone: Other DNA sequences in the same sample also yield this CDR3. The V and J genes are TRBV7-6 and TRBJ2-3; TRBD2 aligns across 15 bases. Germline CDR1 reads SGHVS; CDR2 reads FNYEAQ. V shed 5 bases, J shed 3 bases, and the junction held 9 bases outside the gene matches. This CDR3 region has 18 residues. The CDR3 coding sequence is TGTGCCAGCAGCCCCGGACTAGCGGGGGGGCCGGGTACAGATACGCAGTATTTT. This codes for CASSPGLAGGPGTDTQYF. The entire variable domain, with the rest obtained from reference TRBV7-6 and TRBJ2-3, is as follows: GAGVSQSPRYKVTKRGQDVALRCDPISGHVSLYWYRQALGQGPEFLTYFNYEAQQDKSGLPNDRFSAERPEGSISTLTIQRTEQRDSAMYRCASSPGLAGGPGTDTQYFGPGTRLTVL.

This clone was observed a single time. The CDR3 nucleotides read TGTGCCAGCAGTTATCGACAGGGCACTAGCACAGATACGCAGTATTTT. Protein sequence: CASSYRQGTSTDTQYF. The chain uses TRBV6-5 and TRBJ2-3, with 7 bases that match TRBD1. CDR1 and CDR2 from the germline V gene are MNHEY and SVGAGI. The CDR3 has 16 residues. V dropped 3 bases and J dropped 0; count of bases not matched to a gene: 6.

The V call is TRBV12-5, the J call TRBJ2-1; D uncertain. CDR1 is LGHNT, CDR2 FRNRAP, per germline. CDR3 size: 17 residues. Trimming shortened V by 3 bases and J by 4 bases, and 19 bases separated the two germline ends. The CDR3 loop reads CASGFRPWGRRYNEQFF. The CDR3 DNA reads TGTGCTAGTGGTTTTAGGCCGTGGGGTCGTCGTTACAATGAGCAGTTCTTC.

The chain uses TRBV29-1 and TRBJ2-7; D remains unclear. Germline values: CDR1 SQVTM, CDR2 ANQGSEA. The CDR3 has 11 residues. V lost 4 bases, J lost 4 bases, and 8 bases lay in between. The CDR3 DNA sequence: TGCAGCGTTGTGTGGGGTTACGAGCAGTACTTC. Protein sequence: CSVVWGYEQYF.

Here the CDR3 reads CASSPRQGKVYEQYF. CDR3 coding DNA: TGTGCCAGCAGCCCCCGACAGGGGAAGGTTTACGAGCAGTACTTC. V gene TRBV14 combines with J gene TRBJ2-7; the match to TRBD1 covers 8 bases. This CDR3 is built from 15 residues. Germline assignment: CDR1 SGHDN and CDR2 FVKESK. With V trimmed by 4 bases and J by 4 bases, 9 bases remained unmatched.

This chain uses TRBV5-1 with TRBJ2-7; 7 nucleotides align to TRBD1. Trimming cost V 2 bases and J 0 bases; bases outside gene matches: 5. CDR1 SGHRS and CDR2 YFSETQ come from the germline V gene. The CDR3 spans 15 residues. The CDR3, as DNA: TGCGCCAGCAGCTTCGGGGACAGTTACTCCTACGAGCAGTACTTC. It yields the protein CASSFGDSYSYEQYF.

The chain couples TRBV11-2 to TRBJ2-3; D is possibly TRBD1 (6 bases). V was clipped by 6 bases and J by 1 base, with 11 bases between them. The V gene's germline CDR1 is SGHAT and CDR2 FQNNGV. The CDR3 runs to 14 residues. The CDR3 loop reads CASRSGQRTDTQYF. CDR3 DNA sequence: TGTGCCAGCAGGTCGGGACAACGCACAGATACGCAGTATTTT. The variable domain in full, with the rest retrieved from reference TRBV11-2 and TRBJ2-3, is EAGVAQSPRYKIIEKRQSVAFWCNPISGHATLYWYQQILGQGPKLLIQFQNNGVVDDSQLPKDRFSAERLKGVDSTLKIQPAKLEDSAVYLCASRSGQRTDTQYFGPGTRLTVL.

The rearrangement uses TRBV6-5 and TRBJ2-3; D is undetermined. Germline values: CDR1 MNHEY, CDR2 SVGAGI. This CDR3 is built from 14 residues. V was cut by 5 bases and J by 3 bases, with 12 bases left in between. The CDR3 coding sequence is TGTGCCAGCAGTCGTCGGACGGCGACAGATACGCAGTATTTT. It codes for CASSRRTATDTQYF.